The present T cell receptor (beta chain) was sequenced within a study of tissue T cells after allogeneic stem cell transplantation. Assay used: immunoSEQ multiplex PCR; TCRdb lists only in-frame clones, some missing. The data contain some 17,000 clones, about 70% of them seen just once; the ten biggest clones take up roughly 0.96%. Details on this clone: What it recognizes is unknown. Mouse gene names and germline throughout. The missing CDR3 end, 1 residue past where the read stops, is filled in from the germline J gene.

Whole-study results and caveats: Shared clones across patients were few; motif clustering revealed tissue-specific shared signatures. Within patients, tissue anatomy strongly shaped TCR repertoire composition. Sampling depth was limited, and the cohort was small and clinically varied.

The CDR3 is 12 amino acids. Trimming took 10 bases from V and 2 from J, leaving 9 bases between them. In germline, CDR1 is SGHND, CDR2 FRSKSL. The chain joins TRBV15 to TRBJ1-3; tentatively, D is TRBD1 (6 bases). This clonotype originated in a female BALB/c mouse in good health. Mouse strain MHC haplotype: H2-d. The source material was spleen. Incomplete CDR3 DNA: TGTGCCAATACAGGGACTGGAAATACGCTCTAT. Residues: CANTGTGNTLY. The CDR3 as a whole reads CANTGTGNTLYF.